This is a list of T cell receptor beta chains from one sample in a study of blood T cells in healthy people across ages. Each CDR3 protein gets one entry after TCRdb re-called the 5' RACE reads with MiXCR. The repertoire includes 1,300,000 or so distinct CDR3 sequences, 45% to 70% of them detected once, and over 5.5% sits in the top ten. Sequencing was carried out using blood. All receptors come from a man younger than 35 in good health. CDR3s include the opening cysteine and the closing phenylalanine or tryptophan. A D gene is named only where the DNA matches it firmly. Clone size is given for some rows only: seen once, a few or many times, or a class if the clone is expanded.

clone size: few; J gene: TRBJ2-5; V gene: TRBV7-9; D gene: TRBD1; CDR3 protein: CASSINDRGSQETQYF; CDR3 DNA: TGTGCCAGCAGTATTAATGACAGGGGTTCCCAAGAGACCCAGTACTTC
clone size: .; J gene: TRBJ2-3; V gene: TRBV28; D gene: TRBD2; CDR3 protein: CASSEGLAGSKQYF; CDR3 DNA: TGTGCCAGCAGTGAAGGACTAGCGGGGAGCAAGCAGTATTTT
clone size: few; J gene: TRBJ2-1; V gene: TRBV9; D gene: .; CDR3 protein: CASSPRLPTEEFMDEQFF; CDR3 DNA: TGTGCCAGCAGCCCACGTTTACCGACAGAAGAATTTATGGATGAGCAGTTCTTC
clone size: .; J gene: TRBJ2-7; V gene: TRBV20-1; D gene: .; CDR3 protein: CSYSGRQPYEQYF; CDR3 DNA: TGCAGTTACTCAGGGAGACAGCCCTACGAGCAGTACTTC
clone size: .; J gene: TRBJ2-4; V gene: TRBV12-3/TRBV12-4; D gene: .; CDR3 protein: CASSLKKGRPQYF; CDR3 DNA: TGTGCCAGCAGTTTAAAGAAGGGACGACCGCAGTACTTC
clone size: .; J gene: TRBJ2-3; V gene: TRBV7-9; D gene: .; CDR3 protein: CASSSQGLREDTQYF; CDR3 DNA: TGTGCCAGCAGCTCCCAAGGTCTCCGGGAAGATACGCAGTATTTT
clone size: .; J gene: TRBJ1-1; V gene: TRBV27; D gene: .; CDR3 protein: CASRLGATGTTEAFF; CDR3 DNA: TGTGCCAGCCGCCTAGGGGCTACAGGGACCACTGAAGCTTTCTTT
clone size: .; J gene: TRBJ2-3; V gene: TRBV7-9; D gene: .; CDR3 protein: CATHSQDTQYF; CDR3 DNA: TGTGCCACCCATTCCCAGGATACGCAGTATTTT
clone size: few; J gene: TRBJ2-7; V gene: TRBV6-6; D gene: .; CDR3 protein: CASSYEPGQLGGQYF; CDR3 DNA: TGTGCCAGCAGTTACGAGCCGGGACAGCTGGGAGGGCAGTACTTC
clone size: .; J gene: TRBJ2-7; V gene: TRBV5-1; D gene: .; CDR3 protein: CASSLADSHRRDLANEQYF; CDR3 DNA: TGCGCCAGCAGCTTGGCCGATAGCCATAGGCGGGACCTCGCGAATGAGCAGTACTTC
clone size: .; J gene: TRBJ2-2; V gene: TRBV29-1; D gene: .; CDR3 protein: CSVRRLLTGELFF; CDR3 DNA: TGCAGCGTGAGGAGGCTGCTAACCGGGGAGCTGTTTTTT
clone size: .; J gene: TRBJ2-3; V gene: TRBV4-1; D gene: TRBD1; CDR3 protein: CASTPEGTGATDTQYF; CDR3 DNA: TGCGCCAGCACCCCAGAGGGGACAGGGGCTACGGATACGCAGTATTTT
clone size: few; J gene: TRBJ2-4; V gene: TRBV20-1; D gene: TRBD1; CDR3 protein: CSAYGQGSPEGQYF; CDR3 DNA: TGCAGTGCTTACGGACAGGGCTCCCCCGAAGGGCAGTACTTC
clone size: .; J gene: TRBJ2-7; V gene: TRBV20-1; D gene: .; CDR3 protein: CSARRAQASSYEQYF; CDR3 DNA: TGCAGTGCTAGACGCGCCCAGGCGAGCTCCTACGAGCAGTACTTC
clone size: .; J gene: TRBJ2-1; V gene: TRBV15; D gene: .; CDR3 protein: CATTGSGVYNEQFF; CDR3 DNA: TGTGCCACCACAGGCTCTGGGGTCTACAATGAGCAGTTCTTC
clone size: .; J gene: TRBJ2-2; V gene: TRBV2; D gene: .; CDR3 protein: CASLAVGRGNTGELFF; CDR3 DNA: TGTGCCAGCTTAGCCGTGGGGAGAGGTAACACCGGGGAGCTGTTTTTT
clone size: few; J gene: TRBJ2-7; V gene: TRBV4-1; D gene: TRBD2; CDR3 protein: CASSDSLAVSYEQYF; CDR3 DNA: TGCGCCAGCAGCGACAGTCTAGCGGTCTCCTACGAGCAGTACTTC
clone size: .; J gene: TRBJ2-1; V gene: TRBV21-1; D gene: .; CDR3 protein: CASSKSYWEREPYNEQFF; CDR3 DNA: TGTGCCAGCAGCAAGAGCTACTGGGAGCGGGAGCCCTACAATGAGCAGTTCTTC
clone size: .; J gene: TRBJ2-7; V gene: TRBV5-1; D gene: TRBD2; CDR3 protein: CASSLYSGSSNEQYF; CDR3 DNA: TGCGCCAGCAGCTTGTATAGCGGGAGCTCCAATGAGCAGTACTTC
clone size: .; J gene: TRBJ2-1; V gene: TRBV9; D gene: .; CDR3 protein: CASSVVPWFSYNEQFF; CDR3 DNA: TGTGCCAGCAGCGTAGTTCCGTGGTTTTCCTACAATGAGCAGTTCTTC
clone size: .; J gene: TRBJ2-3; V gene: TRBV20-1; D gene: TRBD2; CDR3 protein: CSARASGTLTDTQYF; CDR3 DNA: TGCAGTGCTAGGGCTAGCGGGACGCTGACAGATACGCAGTATTTT
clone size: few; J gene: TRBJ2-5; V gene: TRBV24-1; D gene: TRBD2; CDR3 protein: CATSDGTSGVQETQYF; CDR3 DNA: TGTGCCACCAGTGATGGGACTAGCGGGGTCCAAGAGACCCAGTACTTC
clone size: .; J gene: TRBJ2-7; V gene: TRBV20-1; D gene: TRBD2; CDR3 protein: CSARGGGLSYEQYF; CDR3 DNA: TGCAGTGCTAGGGGCGGGGGGCTTTCCTACGAGCAGTACTTC
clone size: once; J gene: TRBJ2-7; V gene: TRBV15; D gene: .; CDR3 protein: CATSRDRGGQAFSLYEQYF; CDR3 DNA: TGTGCCACCAGCAGAGATAGGGGCGGCCAGGCCTTTAGTCTATACGAGCAGTACTTC
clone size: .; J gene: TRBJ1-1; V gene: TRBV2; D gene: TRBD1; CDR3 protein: CAKEQGENTEAFF; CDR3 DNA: TGTGCCAAGGAACAGGGGGAGAACACTGAAGCTTTCTTT
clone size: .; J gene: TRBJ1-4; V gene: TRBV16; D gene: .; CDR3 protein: CASSQWPGNEKLFF; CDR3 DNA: TGTGCCAGCAGCCAATGGCCAGGGAACGAAAAACTGTTTTTT
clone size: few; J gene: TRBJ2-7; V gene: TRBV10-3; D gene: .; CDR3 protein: CAISEPGRKSYEQYF; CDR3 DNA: TGTGCCATCAGTGAGCCGGGACGGAAGTCCTACGAGCAGTACTTC
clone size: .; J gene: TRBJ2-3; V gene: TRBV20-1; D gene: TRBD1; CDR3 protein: CSAGGQGGDTQYF; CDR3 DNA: TGCAGTGCTGGAGGACAGGGTGGAGATACGCAGTATTTT
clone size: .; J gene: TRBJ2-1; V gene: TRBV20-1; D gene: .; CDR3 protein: CSASPSEGNDYNEQFF; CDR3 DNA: TGCAGTGCTAGTCCGTCGGAGGGGAATGACTACAATGAGCAGTTCTTC
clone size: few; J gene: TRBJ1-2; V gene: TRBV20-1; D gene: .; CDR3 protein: CSARDGANYGYTF; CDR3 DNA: TGCAGTGCTAGAGACGGCGCTAACTATGGCTACACCTTC
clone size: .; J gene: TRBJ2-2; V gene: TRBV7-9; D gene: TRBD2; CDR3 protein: CASSPLAGGAGELFF; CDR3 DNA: TGTGCCAGCAGCCCACTAGCGGGAGGGGCCGGGGAGCTGTTTTTT
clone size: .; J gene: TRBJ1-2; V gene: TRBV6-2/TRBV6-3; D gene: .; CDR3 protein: CASGNSHGYTF; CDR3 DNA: TGTGCCAGCGGAAATTCGCATGGCTACACCTTC
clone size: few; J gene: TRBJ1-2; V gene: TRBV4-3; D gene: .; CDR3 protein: CASSPIRAANYGYTF; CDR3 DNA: TGCGCCAGCAGCCCCATTAGGGCGGCGAACTATGGCTACACCTTC
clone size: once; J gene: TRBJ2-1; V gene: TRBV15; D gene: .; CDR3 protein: CATSRESFYNEQFF; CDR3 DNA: TGTGCCACCAGCAGAGAATCCTTTTACAATGAGCAGTTCTTC
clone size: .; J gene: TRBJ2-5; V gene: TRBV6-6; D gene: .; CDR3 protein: CATIDGETQYF; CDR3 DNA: TGTGCCACCATAGATGGGGAGACCCAGTACTTC
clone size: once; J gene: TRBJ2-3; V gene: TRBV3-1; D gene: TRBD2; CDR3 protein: CASRLSGGASDTQYF; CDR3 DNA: TGTGCCAGCAGGCTTAGCGGGGGGGCGAGCGATACGCAGTATTTT
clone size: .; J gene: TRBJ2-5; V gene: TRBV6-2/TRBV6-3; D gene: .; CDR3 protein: CASSPTSGARETQYF; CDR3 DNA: TGTGCCAGCAGCCCCACGTCGGGGGCTCGGGAGACCCAGTACTTC
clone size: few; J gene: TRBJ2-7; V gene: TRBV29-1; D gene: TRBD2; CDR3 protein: CSVNGLAGKNYEQYF; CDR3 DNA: TGCAGCGTTAATGGACTAGCGGGAAAGAACTACGAGCAGTACTTC
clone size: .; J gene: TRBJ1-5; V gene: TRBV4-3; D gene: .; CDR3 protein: CASSQDSFGREDQPQHF; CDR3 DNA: TGCGCCAGCAGCCAAGACTCGTTTGGCAGGGAAGATCAGCCCCAGCATTTT
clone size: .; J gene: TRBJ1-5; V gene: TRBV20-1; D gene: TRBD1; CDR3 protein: CSAEPGQGSQPQHF; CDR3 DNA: TGCAGTGCAGAGCCGGGACAGGGGAGTCAGCCCCAGCATTTT
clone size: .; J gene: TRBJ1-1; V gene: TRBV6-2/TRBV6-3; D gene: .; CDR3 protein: CASSLNGRVGAFF; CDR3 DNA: TGTGCCAGCAGCCTTAACGGACGAGTCGGAGCTTTCTTT
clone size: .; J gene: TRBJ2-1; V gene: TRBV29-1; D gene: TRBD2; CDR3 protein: CSARLAGVINEQFF; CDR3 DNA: TGCAGCGCCCGACTAGCGGGAGTCATCAATGAGCAGTTCTTC
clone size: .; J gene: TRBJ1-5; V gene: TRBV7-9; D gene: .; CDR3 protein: CASSFPGDAQPQHF; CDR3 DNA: TGTGCCAGCAGCTTTCCAGGGGATGCACAGCCCCAGCATTTT
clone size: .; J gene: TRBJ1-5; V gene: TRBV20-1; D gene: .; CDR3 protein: CSAIRGVDQPQHF; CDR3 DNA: TGCAGTGCTATAAGGGGAGTGGATCAGCCCCAGCATTTT
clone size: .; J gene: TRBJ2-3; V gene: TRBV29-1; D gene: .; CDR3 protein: CSVGVTGSDTQYF; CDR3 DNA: TGCAGCGTTGGGGTCACAGGGTCAGATACGCAGTATTTT
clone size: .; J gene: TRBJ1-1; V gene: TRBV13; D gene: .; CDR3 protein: CASSSSGTSSEAFF; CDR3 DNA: TGTGCCAGCAGCAGCTCCGGGACATCGTCTGAAGCTTTCTTT
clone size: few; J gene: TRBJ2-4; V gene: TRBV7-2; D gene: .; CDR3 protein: CASSLMVAVAKNIQYF; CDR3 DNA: TGTGCCAGCAGCCTCATGGTGGCAGTAGCCAAAAACATTCAGTACTTC
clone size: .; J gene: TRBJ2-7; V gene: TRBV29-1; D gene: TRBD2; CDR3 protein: CSFQSGETYEQYF; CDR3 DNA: TGCAGCTTTCAAAGCGGGGAAACCTACGAGCAGTACTTC
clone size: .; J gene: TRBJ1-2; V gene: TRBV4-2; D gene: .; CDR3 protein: CASSQRDPGYGYTF; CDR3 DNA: TGTGCCAGCAGCCAGCGGGACCCCGGCTATGGCTACACCTTC
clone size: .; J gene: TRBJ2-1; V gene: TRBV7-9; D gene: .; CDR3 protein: CSSSLVGGRSYNEQFF; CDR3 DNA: TGTTCCAGCAGCTTAGTAGGCGGCCGCTCCTACAATGAGCAGTTCTTC
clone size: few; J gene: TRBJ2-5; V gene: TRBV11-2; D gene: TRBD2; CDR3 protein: CASSSTSGRAGVFQETQYF; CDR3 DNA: TGTGCCAGCAGCTCCACTAGCGGGAGGGCCGGCGTTTTCCAAGAGACCCAGTACTTC